One sample yielded the 6 T cell receptor beta chains listed below, sequenced in a study of TIL therapy for anti-PD-1-resistant metastatic lung cancer. Time point given: pre-treatment sample, taken before nivolumab and TIL therapy. The tumor samples were excised metastases, mostly pleural nodules or supraclavicular lymph nodes. The libraries were made with immunoSEQ v3. Measured with immunoSEQ multiplex PCR; TCRdb has only the in-frame clones, and not every one. The sample shows 25,000 to 30,000 clones, approximately 57% of them seen only once. Sequenced material: tumor tissue, taken at baseline. These receptors all stem from a woman aged 25-80 years with non-small cell lung cancer.

The gene calls are TRBV20-1 and TRBJ2-1, with unresolved D. The CDR3 contains 10 residues. Between the trimmed V and J ends, which lost 3 bases and 6 bases, there was a span of 3 bases. Germline CDR1 reads DFQATT; CDR2 reads SNEGSKA (reference sequence). This CDR3 is CSASFNEQFF. The CDR3 DNA reads TGCAGTGCTAGTTTCAATGAGCAGTTCTTC.

V usage is TRBV11-2 and J usage is TRBJ2-7; D remains ambiguous. Between the trimmed V and J ends, which lost 3 bases and 3 bases, there was a span of 3 bases. The length of the CDR3 is 11 residues. Germline V gene data show CDR1 as SGHAT and CDR2 as FQNNGV. Written as DNA, the CDR3 is TGTGCCAGCAGCTTGCACTACGAGCAGTACTTC. Its protein product is CASSLHYEQYF.

This clone was seen just once. The chain combines TRBV5-6 with TRBJ2-5, with 8 bases identical to TRBD1. The CDR3 consists of 15 residues. V dropped 1 base and J dropped 2; count of bases not matched to a gene: 4. Germline lookup yields CDR1 SGHDT and CDR2 YYEEEE. CDR3 sequence: CASSLLGTGQETQYF. The CDR3 DNA reads as TGTGCCAGCAGCTTGCTGGGGACAGGACAAGAGACCCAGTACTTC.

This clone has more than one count but fewer than ten. The chain joins TRBV14 to TRBJ2-1; 10 bases are shared with TRBD1. The CDR3 covers 18 residues. With V trimmed by 3 bases and J by 8 bases, 16 bases remained unmatched. Germline assignment: CDR1 SGHDN and CDR2 FVKESK. The CDR3 is CASSQIPFGTGEVDEQFF. In DNA, the CDR3 is TGTGCCAGCAGCCAGATTCCCTTTGGGACAGGGGAGGTGGATGAGCAGTTCTTC.

The chain links TRBV19 to TRBJ2-7; D not resolved. CDR1 is LNHDA, CDR2 SQIVND, per germline (reference sequence). V lost 3 bases, J lost 4 bases, and 7 bases lay in between. CDR3 length equals 12 residues. The CDR3 coding sequence is TGTGCCAGTAGTATTTACCCGTACGAGCAGTACTTC. Protein: CASSIYPYEQYF.

This chain uses TRBV19 with TRBJ2-1; 11 nucleotides match TRBD2. V was clipped by 4 bases and J by 7 bases; unmatched bases: 6. CDR3 length equals 15 residues. Germline V gene sequence: CDR1 LNHDA, CDR2 SQIVND (reference sequence). The CDR3 reads CASSRPGLAENEQFF. The CDR3 bases are TGTGCCAGTAGTAGACCGGGACTAGCGGAGAATGAGCAGTTCTTC.